One TCR beta chain is described in this entry. Its antigen remains unidentified. From thawed PBMCs, CD4+ T cells were purified by negative selection. The sample belongs to a study of untreated major depressive disorder. This CDR3 has 17 amino acids. V lost 0 bases to trimming and J lost 1 base, with 16 bases between them. Looked up from germline, CDR1 is SGHRS and CDR2 is YFSETQ. General study findings and limits: Differences in TRBV25-01 and TRBV02-01 usage did not reach significance. Depressed patients' CD4+ T cells carried increased TRBV05-01 (Vbeta 5.1) usage versus control CD4+ T cells.

Data came from immunoSEQ multiplex PCR; TCRdb stores just in-frame clones and leaves some out. The profile shows roughly 17,000 clones, about 92% of them singletons. The V call is TRBV5-1, the J call TRBJ1-1; the D gene is possibly TRBD1 (5 bases). The clonotype originates from a woman aged 35 to 49 with major depressive disorder. Material for sequencing was CD4+ T cells from PBMCs. The DNA of the CDR3 is TGCGCCAGCAGCTTGGGAGGAGGAGGTGGACAGAACACTGAAGCTTTCTTT. This gives the protein CASSLGGGGGQNTEAFF.